These T cell receptor beta chains were read from a single sample in a study of blood T cell repertoires in COVID-19. Assay: immunoSEQ multiplex PCR; the TCRdb copy retains only in-frame clones and omits some. The top ten clones hold roughly a tenth of a sample with about 330,000 clones, roughly 89% of them seen once. Material for sequencing was peripheral blood. These receptors were taken from a man younger than 40 with COVID-19, enrolled during active disease. The CDR3 runs from the conserved cysteine through the conserved F or W. D genes are given only for firm matches. Not every row has a clone size; where given, it reads once, few, many or a size class.

clone_size: NA
j_call: TRBJ2-2
v_call: TRBV29-1
d_call: NA
cdr3_aa: CSVPQGTGELFF
cdr3_nt: TGCAGCGTCCCGCAGGGTACCGGGGAGCTGTTTTTT

clone_size: NA
j_call: TRBJ2-1
v_call: TRBV20-1
d_call: NA
cdr3_aa: CSATFYNEQFF
cdr3_nt: TGCAGTGCTACCTTTTACAATGAGCAGTTCTTC

clone_size: few
j_call: TRBJ1-5
v_call: TRBV28
d_call: TRBD1
cdr3_aa: CASSPGGWGQPQHF
cdr3_nt: TGTGCCAGCAGCCCAGGGGGCTGGGGTCAGCCCCAGCATTTT

clone_size: few
j_call: TRBJ1-1
v_call: TRBV4-1
d_call: NA
cdr3_aa: CASSQVAALLRTEAFF
cdr3_nt: TGCGCCAGCAGCCAAGTAGCTGCCCTCCTCCGGACTGAAGCTTTCTTT

clone_size: NA
j_call: TRBJ1-2
v_call: TRBV9
d_call: TRBD1
cdr3_aa: CASSAGGGQPNYGYTF
cdr3_nt: TGTGCCAGCAGCGCGGGGGGGGGACAGCCTAACTATGGCTACACCTTC

clone_size: NA
j_call: TRBJ2-1
v_call: TRBV19
d_call: TRBD2
cdr3_aa: CASSIRLAVYNEQFF
cdr3_nt: TGTGCCAGTAGTATAAGGCTAGCGGTATACAATGAGCAGTTCTTC

clone_size: NA
j_call: TRBJ2-7
v_call: TRBV27
d_call: NA
cdr3_aa: CASSWRGGYYEQYF
cdr3_nt: TGTGCCAGCAGTTGGCGTGGCGGGTACTACGAGCAGTACTTC

clone_size: NA
j_call: TRBJ1-5
v_call: TRBV7-8
d_call: TRBD1
cdr3_aa: CASSLGWGATGNSNQPQHF
cdr3_nt: TGTGCCAGCAGCTTAGGGTGGGGGGCGACAGGGAATAGCAATCAGCCCCAGCATTTT

clone_size: NA
j_call: TRBJ2-2
v_call: TRBV19
d_call: NA
cdr3_aa: CASETAANTGELFF
cdr3_nt: TGTGCCAGCGAGACTGCCGCGAACACCGGGGAGCTGTTTTTT

clone_size: NA
j_call: TRBJ2-5
v_call: TRBV5-1
d_call: TRBD1
cdr3_aa: CASSPGQTQETQYF
cdr3_nt: TGCGCCAGCAGCCCGGGACAGACCCAAGAGACCCAGTACTTC

clone_size: NA
j_call: TRBJ2-1
v_call: TRBV10-3
d_call: TRBD1
cdr3_aa: CAISVQGAYNEQFF
cdr3_nt: TGTGCCATCAGTGTTCAGGGGGCATACAATGAGCAGTTCTTC

clone_size: NA
j_call: TRBJ2-6
v_call: TRBV4-1
d_call: NA
cdr3_aa: CASSQVFPKLAGSSGANVLTF
cdr3_nt: TGCGCCAGCAGCCAAGTGTTTCCGAAGCTGGCGGGAAGCTCTGGGGCCAACGTCCTGACTTTC

clone_size: NA
j_call: TRBJ2-2
v_call: TRBV9
d_call: TRBD1
cdr3_aa: CASSVQGASNTGELFF
cdr3_nt: TGTGCCAGCAGTGTACAGGGGGCGAGTAACACCGGGGAGCTGTTTTTT

clone_size: few
j_call: TRBJ1-6
v_call: TRBV21-1
d_call: NA
cdr3_aa: CASSPLRAGPNSPLHF
cdr3_nt: TGTGCCAGCAGCCCCTTGAGGGCAGGACCCAATTCACCCCTCCACTTT

clone_size: NA
j_call: TRBJ2-7
v_call: TRBV13
d_call: TRBD1
cdr3_aa: CASSLGGQGNNEQYF
cdr3_nt: TGTGCCAGCAGCTTAGGGGGACAGGGGAACAACGAGCAGTACTTC

clone_size: NA
j_call: TRBJ2-7
v_call: TRBV6-5
d_call: NA
cdr3_aa: CASTWDLTGYEQYF
cdr3_nt: TGTGCCAGCACGTGGGACCTGACAGGCTACGAGCAGTACTTC

clone_size: NA
j_call: TRBJ1-1
v_call: TRBV7-9
d_call: TRBD1
cdr3_aa: CASSQGTGGAKNTEAFF
cdr3_nt: TGTGCCAGCAGCCAAGGGACAGGGGGCGCGAAGAACACTGAAGCTTTCTTT

clone_size: NA
j_call: TRBJ1-2
v_call: TRBV15
d_call: NA
cdr3_aa: CATSRDRETGFNYGYTF
cdr3_nt: TGTGCCACCAGCAGAGATAGGGAAACAGGCTTTAACTATGGCTACACCTTC

clone_size: NA
j_call: TRBJ1-6
v_call: TRBV7-9
d_call: NA
cdr3_aa: CASEGGAPYNSPLHF
cdr3_nt: TGTGCCAGCGAGGGGGGGGCTCCCTATAATTCACCCCTCCACTTT

clone_size: NA
j_call: TRBJ1-1
v_call: TRBV6-2/TRBV6-3
d_call: NA
cdr3_aa: CASSFNAMNTEAFF
cdr3_nt: TGTGCCAGCAGTTTCAATGCGATGAACACTGAAGCTTTCTTT

clone_size: few
j_call: TRBJ2-1
v_call: TRBV6-1
d_call: NA
cdr3_aa: CASSERSAGHGEQFF
cdr3_nt: TGTGCCAGCAGTGAAAGGTCGGCGGGCCACGGTGAGCAGTTCTTC

clone_size: NA
j_call: TRBJ1-1
v_call: TRBV6-5
d_call: NA
cdr3_aa: CASSSQVIGTEAFF
cdr3_nt: TGTGCCAGCAGTTCACAGGTTATCGGCACTGAAGCTTTCTTT

clone_size: NA
j_call: TRBJ2-4
v_call: TRBV27
d_call: TRBD1
cdr3_aa: CASSYWTGGTKNIQYF
cdr3_nt: TGTGCCAGCAGTTATTGGACAGGGGGCACCAAAAACATTCAGTACTTC

clone_size: NA
j_call: TRBJ1-5
v_call: TRBV28
d_call: NA
cdr3_aa: CAIDSFKQPQHF
cdr3_nt: TGTGCCATAGACAGTTTTAAACAGCCCCAGCATTTT

clone_size: NA
j_call: TRBJ1-1
v_call: TRBV3-1/TRBV3-2
d_call: TRBD1
cdr3_aa: CASNRGGSEAFF
cdr3_nt: TGTGCCAGCAACAGGGGAGGTAGTGAAGCTTTCTTT

clone_size: NA
j_call: TRBJ1-1
v_call: TRBV19
d_call: TRBD1
cdr3_aa: CASSINQGAEAFF
cdr3_nt: TGTGCCAGTAGTATAAACCAGGGGGCTGAAGCTTTCTTT

clone_size: NA
j_call: TRBJ2-6
v_call: TRBV4-1
d_call: NA
cdr3_aa: CASSQGVLRKASSGANVLTF
cdr3_nt: TGCGCCAGCAGCCAAGGGGTCCTCAGGAAAGCCAGCTCTGGGGCCAACGTCCTGACTTTC

clone_size: NA
j_call: TRBJ2-3
v_call: TRBV23-1
d_call: NA
cdr3_aa: CASSQSWQDTQYF
cdr3_nt: TGCGCCAGCAGTCAATCTTGGCAAGATACGCAGTATTTT

clone_size: NA
j_call: TRBJ2-7
v_call: TRBV6-2/TRBV6-3
d_call: NA
cdr3_aa: CASSPPAYEQYF
cdr3_nt: TGTGCCAGCAGTCCCCCAGCCTACGAGCAGTACTTC

clone_size: once
j_call: TRBJ2-5
v_call: TRBV9
d_call: TRBD2
cdr3_aa: CASSARLAGVETQYF
cdr3_nt: TGTGCCAGCAGCGCCCGACTAGCGGGGGTCGAGACCCAGTACTTC

clone_size: many
j_call: TRBJ2-7
v_call: TRBV7-2
d_call: NA
cdr3_aa: CASSFLYEQYF
cdr3_nt: TGTGCCAGCAGCTTTCTCTACGAGCAGTACTTC

clone_size: NA
j_call: TRBJ2-3
v_call: TRBV27
d_call: TRBD2
cdr3_aa: CASTHRGGPGDTQYF
cdr3_nt: TGTGCCAGCACCCACCGGGGGGGCCCGGGAGATACGCAGTATTTT

clone_size: NA
j_call: TRBJ2-7
v_call: TRBV20-1
d_call: TRBD2
cdr3_aa: CGLAGIRQYF
cdr3_nt: TGCGGACTAGCGGGAATACGGCAGTACTTC

clone_size: NA
j_call: TRBJ1-1
v_call: TRBV2
d_call: NA
cdr3_aa: CASRDRPGLEAFF
cdr3_nt: TGTGCCAGCAGGGACCGACCGGGACTTGAAGCTTTCTTT

clone_size: NA
j_call: TRBJ1-6
v_call: TRBV28
d_call: TRBD1
cdr3_aa: CASSSAGGFYNSPLHF
cdr3_nt: TGTGCCAGCAGTTCAGCAGGGGGCTTCTATAATTCACCCCTCCACTTT

clone_size: NA
j_call: TRBJ1-2
v_call: TRBV19
d_call: NA
cdr3_aa: CASSIGTLGYTF
cdr3_nt: TGTGCCAGTAGTATTGGGACACTCGGCTACACCTTC

clone_size: NA
j_call: TRBJ2-7
v_call: TRBV6-5
d_call: NA
cdr3_aa: CASSYSASSPYEQYF
cdr3_nt: TGTGCCAGCAGCTACTCGGCTAGCTCCCCCTACGAGCAGTACTTC

clone_size: many
j_call: TRBJ2-1
v_call: TRBV27
d_call: NA
cdr3_aa: CASSPQGGDYNEQFF
cdr3_nt: TGTGCCAGCAGCCCTCAGGGGGGAGATTACAATGAGCAGTTCTTC

clone_size: NA
j_call: TRBJ2-1
v_call: TRBV7-2
d_call: NA
cdr3_aa: CASSLRRVYNEQFF
cdr3_nt: TGTGCCAGCAGCTTAAGGCGGGTATACAATGAGCAGTTCTTC

clone_size: NA
j_call: TRBJ2-5
v_call: TRBV19
d_call: TRBD1
cdr3_aa: CASSSGQGVGETQYF
cdr3_nt: TGTGCCAGTAGTTCGGGACAGGGGGTGGGGGAGACCCAGTACTTC

clone_size: once
j_call: TRBJ2-7
v_call: TRBV27
d_call: TRBD1
cdr3_aa: CASSNRDRVYEQYF
cdr3_nt: TGTGCCAGCAGTAACCGGGACAGGGTCTACGAGCAGTACTTC